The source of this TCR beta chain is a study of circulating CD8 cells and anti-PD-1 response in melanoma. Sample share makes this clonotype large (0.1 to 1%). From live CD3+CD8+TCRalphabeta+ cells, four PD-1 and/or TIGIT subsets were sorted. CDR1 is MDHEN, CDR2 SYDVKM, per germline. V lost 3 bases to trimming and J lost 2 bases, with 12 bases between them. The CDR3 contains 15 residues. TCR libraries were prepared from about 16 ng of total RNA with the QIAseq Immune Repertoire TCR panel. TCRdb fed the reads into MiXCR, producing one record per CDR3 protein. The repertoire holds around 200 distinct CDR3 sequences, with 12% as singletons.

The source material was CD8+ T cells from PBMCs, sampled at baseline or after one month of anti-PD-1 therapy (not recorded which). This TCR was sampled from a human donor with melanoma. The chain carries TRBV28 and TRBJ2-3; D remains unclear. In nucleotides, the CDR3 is TGTGCCAGCAGTTTCTCCAGGACCCTCACAGATACGCAGTATTTT. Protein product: CASSFSRTLTDTQYF.